This entry lists 8 T cell receptor beta chains sequenced from one sample in a study of blood T cell repertoires in COVID-19. Assay used: immunoSEQ multiplex PCR; TCRdb lists only in-frame clones, some missing. This table holds fewer than 250,000 clones, roughly 86% found once. Sequencing was done on a sample of peripheral blood. These receptors all come from a woman between 50 and 59 years old with active or convalescent COVID-19.

The V call is TRBV7-2, the J call TRBJ1-5; D might be TRBD1 (5 bases). V was pared by 5 bases and J by 1 base, with 12 bases between. Germline V lookup: CDR1 SGHTA, CDR2 FQGNSA. The CDR3 loop spans 15 amino acids. The CDR3 is CASSLRVSSNQPQHF. Written as DNA, the CDR3 is TGTGCCAGCAGCCTCAGGGTATCGAGCAATCAGCCCCAGCATTTT.

The genes are TRBV6-5 and TRBJ1-3; D uncertain. CDR1 and CDR2 (germline): MNHEY, SVGAGI. V was trimmed by 6 bases and J by 0 bases, leaving 3 bases between them. The CDR3 has 12 amino acids. As DNA, the CDR3 is TGTGCCAGCAGCCACTCTGGAAACACCATATATTTT. This translates into CASSHSGNTIYF.

The rearrangement joins TRBV5-1 to TRBJ1-6; D might be TRBD1 (6 bases). Germline CDR1 and CDR2: SGHRS and YFSETQ. The CDR3 contains 15 residues. V was cut by 0 bases and J by 5 bases, with 9 bases left in between. The CDR3 spells CASSLDRVNNSPLHF. Here the CDR3 DNA reads TGCGCCAGCAGCTTGGACAGGGTTAATAATTCACCCCTCCACTTT.

The gene calls are TRBV2 and TRBJ2-7; 7 nucleotides match TRBD2. V lost 0 bases to trimming and J lost 9 bases; unmatched junction nucleotides: 2. Germline lookup yields CDR1 SNHLY and CDR2 FYNNEI. The CDR3 has 12 amino acids. The CDR3 nucleotides read TGTGCCAGCAGTGAAGCGAAGCGGGGGCAGTACGTC. Protein: CASSEAKRGQYV.

The chain recombines TRBV29-1 with TRBJ1-1, with a weak D call TRBD1 (5 bases). Trimming removed 4 bases at V and 3 bases at J, with 15 bases between. The CDR3 covers 14 residues. Per germline, CDR1 SQVTM and CDR2 ANQGSEA. The DNA of the CDR3 is TGCAGCGTTGTTTATCCAGGGAGGGACACTGAAGCTTTCTTT. Translating it yields CSVVYPGRDTEAFF.

The chain is built from TRBV6-6 and TRBJ2-2, with 9 bases matching TRBD2. V was clipped by 5 bases and J by 4 bases; unmatched bases: 8. This CDR3 has 16 residues. Germline V gene sequence: CDR1 MNHNY, CDR2 SVGAGI (reference sequence). The CDR3 here is CASSRLAGAVTGELFF. CDR3 sequence (DNA): TGTGCCAGCAGTCGGTTAGCGGGAGCTGTCACCGGGGAGCTGTTTTTT.

The rearrangement uses TRBV7-3 and TRBJ2-2; 7 nucleotides align to TRBD2. V trimming: 5 bases; J trimming: 6 bases; junction bases outside the gene matches: 9. Germline CDR1 and CDR2: SGHTA and FQGTGA. This CDR3 region has 15 residues. The DNA for the CDR3 is TGTGCCAGCAGCCCGGAGGTAGCGGGCGCCGGGGAGCTGTTTTTT. Protein: CASSPEVAGAGELFF.

The chain joins TRBV10-3 to TRBJ1-3; D gene unclear. The CDR3 length is 15 residues. V gave up 3 bases and J gave up 0 bases, with 9 bases separating them. Germline CDR1 and CDR2: ENHRY and SYGVKD. The CDR3 sequence: CAISDYSLSGNTIYF. The CDR3, as DNA: TGTGCCATCAGTGACTACAGCCTCTCTGGAAACACCATATATTTT.